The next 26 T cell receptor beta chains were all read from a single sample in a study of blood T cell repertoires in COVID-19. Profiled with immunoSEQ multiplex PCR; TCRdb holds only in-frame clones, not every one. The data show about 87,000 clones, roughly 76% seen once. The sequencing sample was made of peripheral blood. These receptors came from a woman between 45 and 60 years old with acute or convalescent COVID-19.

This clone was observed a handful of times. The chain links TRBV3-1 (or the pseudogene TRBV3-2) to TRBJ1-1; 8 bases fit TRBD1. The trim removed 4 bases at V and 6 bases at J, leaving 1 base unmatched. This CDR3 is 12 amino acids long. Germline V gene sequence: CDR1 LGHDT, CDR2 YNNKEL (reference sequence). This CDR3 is CASSPTGAEAFF. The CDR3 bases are TGTGCCAGCAGCCCGACAGGGGCTGAAGCTTTCTTT.

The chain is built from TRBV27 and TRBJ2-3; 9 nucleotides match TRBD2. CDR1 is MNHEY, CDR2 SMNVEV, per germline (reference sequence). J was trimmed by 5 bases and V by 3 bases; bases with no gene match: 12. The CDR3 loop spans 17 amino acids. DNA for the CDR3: TGTGCCAGCAGTTTTCGGGGTAGCGGGGGACGGGAAGATACGCAGTATTTT. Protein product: CASSFRGSGGREDTQYF.

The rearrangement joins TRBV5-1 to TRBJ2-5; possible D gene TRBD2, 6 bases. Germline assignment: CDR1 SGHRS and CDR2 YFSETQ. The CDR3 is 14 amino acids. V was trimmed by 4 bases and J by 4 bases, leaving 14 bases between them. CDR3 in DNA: TGCGCCAGCAGCCGGGACTCCTCGCCAGAGACCCAGTACTTC. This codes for CASSRDSSPETQYF.

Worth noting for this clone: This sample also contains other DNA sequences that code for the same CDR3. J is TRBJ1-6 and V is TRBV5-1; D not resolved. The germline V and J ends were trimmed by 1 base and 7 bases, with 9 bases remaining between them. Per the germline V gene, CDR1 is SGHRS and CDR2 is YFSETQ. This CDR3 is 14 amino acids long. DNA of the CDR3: TGCGCCAGCAGCTTGAAAGGAGTAAATTCACCCCTCCACTTT. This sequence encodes CASSLKGVNSPLHF. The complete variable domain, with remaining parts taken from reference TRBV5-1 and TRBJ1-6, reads KAGVTQTPRYLIKTRGQQVTLSCSPISGHRSVSWYQQTPGQGLQFLFEYFSETQRNKGNFPGRFSGRQFSNSRSEMNVSTLELGDSALYLCASSLKGVNSPLHFGNGTRLTVT.

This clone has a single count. Here the CDR3 DNA reads TGCAGCGTTGCGCAGGGCCACACCGGGGAGCTGTTTTTT. The encoded protein is CSVAQGHTGELFF. The rearrangement uses TRBV29-1 and TRBJ2-2, with D perhaps matching TRBD1 (5 bases). V dropped 4 bases and J dropped 3 bases, with 9 bases sitting between them. The CDR3 length is 13 residues. Per the germline V gene, CDR1 is SQVTM and CDR2 is ANQGSEA.

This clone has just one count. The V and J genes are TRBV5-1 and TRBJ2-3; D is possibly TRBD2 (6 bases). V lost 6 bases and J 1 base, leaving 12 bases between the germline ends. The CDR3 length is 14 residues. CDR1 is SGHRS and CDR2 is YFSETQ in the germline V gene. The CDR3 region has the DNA TGCGCCAGCACCGATAGCGGCGGCACAGATACGCAGTATTTT. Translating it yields CASTDSGGTDTQYF.

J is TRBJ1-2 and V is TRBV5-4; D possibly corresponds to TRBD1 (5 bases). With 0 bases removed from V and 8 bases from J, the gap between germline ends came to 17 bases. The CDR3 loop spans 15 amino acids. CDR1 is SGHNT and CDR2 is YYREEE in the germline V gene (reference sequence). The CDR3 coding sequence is TGTGCCAGCAGCTTGGCCGGCAGGGTGAAGGGGGGCTACACCTTC. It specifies CASSLAGRVKGGYTF.

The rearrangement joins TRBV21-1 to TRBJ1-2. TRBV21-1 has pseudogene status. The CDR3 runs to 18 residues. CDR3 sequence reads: CASPIPRENTAQNYGYTF. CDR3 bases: TGTGCCAGCCCTATTCCCCGGGAAAATACCGCCCAAAACTATGGCTACACCTTC.

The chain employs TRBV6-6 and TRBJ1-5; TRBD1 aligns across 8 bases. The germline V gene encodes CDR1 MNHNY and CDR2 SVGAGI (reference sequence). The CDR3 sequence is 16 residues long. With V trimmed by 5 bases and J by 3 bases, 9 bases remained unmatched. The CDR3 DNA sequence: TGTGCCAGCAGTCCCTTCGGACAGGGTTACAATCAGCCCCAGCATTTT. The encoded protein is CASSPFGQGYNQPQHF.

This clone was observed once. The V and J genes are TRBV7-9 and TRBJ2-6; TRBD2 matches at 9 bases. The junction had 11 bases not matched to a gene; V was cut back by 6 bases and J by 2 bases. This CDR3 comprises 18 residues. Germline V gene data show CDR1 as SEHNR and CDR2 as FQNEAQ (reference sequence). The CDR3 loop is CASSQNRGGAAGANVLTF. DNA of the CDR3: TGTGCCAGCAGTCAAAACCGCGGGGGGGCGGCTGGGGCCAACGTCCTGACTTTC.

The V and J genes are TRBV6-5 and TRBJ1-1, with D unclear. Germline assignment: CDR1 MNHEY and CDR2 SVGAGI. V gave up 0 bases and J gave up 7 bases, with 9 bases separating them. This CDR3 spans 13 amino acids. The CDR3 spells CASSYSSGGEAFF. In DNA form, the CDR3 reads TGTGCCAGCAGTTACTCTTCCGGCGGTGAAGCTTTCTTT.

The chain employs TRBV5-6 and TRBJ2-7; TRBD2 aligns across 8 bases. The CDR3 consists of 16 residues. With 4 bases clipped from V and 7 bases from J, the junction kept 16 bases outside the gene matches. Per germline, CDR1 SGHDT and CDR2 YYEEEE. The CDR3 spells CASSPTAGGGRREQYF. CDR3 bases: TGTGCCAGCAGCCCGACGGCCGGCGGGGGGCGAAGGGAGCAGTACTTC.

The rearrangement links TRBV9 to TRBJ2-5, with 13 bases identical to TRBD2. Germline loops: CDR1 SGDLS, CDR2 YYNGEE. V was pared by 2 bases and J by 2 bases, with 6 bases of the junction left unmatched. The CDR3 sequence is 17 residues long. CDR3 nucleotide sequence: TGTGCCAGCAGCGTTGCGACTAGCGGGGGGTCACAAGAGACCCAGTACTTC. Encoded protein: CASSVATSGGSQETQYF.

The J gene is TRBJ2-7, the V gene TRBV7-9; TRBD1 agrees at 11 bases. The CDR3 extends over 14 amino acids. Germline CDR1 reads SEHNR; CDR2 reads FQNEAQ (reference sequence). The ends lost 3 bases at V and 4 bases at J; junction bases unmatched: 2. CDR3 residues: CASSFGTGGYEQYF. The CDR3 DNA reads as TGTGCCAGCAGCTTCGGGACAGGGGGTTACGAGCAGTACTTC.

CDR3: CASSINRARGRQPQHF. DNA of the CDR3: TGTGCCAGTAGTATAAATCGCGCCAGGGGAAGACAGCCCCAGCATTTT. V gene TRBV19 combines with J gene TRBJ1-5; maybe TRBD1 (6 bases). The CDR3 spans 16 residues. V lost 2 bases and J lost 7, with 18 bases in between. CDR1 and CDR2 (germline): LNHDA, SQIVND (reference sequence).

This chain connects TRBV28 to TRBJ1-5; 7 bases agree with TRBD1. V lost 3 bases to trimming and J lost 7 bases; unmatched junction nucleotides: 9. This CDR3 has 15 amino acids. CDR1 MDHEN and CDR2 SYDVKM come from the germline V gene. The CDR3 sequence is CASSFEGGSRQPQHF. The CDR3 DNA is TGTGCCAGCAGTTTTGAAGGGGGCTCGAGACAGCCCCAGCATTTT.

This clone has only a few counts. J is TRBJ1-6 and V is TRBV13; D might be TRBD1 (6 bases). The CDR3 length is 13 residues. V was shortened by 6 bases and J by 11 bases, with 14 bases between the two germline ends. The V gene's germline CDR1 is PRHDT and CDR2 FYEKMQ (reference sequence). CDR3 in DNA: TGTGCCAGCAGGGGGGGGCTTCTGACACCCCTCCACTTT. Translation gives CASRGGLLTPLHF.

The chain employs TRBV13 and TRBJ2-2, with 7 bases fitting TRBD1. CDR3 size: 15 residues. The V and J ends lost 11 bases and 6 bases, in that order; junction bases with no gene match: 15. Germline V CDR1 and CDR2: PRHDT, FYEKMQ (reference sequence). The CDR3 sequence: CASRLGDRAAGELFF. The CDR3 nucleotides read TGTGCCTCCCGTCTTGGAGACAGGGCGGCCGGGGAGCTGTTTTTT.

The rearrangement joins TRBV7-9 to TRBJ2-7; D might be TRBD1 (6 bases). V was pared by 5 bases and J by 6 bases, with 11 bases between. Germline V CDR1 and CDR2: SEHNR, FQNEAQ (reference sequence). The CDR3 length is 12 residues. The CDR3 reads CASSPRGAEQYF. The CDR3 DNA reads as TGTGCCAGCAGCCCCAGGGGAGCCGAGCAGTACTTC.

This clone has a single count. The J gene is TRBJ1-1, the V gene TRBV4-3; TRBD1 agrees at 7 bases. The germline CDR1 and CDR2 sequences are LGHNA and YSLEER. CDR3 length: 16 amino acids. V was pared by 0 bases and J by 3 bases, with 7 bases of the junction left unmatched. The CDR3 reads CASSQDGTASDTEAFF. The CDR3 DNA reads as TGCGCCAGCAGCCAAGATGGGACAGCTTCGGACACTGAAGCTTTCTTT.

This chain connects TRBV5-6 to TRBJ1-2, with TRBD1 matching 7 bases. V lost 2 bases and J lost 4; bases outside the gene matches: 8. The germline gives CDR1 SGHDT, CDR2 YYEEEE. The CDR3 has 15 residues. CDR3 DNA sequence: TGTGCCAGCAGCTTCGGGACAGACTATACCTATGGCTACACCTTC. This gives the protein CASSFGTDYTYGYTF.

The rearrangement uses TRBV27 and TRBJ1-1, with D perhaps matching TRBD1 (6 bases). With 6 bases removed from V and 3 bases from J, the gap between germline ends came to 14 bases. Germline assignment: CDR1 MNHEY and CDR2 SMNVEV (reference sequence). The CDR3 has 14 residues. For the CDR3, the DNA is TGTGCCAGCAGGTCACAGGGTGTATACACTGAAGCTTTCTTT. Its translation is CASRSQGVYTEAFF.

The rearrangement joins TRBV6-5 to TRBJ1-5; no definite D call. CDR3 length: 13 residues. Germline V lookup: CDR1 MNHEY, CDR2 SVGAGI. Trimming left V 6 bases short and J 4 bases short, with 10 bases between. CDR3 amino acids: CASRAGVNQPQHF. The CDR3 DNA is TGTGCCAGCAGGGCAGGCGTTAATCAGCCCCAGCATTTT.

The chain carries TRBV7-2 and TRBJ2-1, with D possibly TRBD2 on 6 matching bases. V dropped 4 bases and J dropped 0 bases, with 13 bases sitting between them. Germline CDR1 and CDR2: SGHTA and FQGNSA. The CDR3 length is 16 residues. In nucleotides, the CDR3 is TGTGCCAGCAGCTCTGGGACTTCGAGCTCCTACAATGAGCAGTTCTTC. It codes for CASSSGTSSSYNEQFF.

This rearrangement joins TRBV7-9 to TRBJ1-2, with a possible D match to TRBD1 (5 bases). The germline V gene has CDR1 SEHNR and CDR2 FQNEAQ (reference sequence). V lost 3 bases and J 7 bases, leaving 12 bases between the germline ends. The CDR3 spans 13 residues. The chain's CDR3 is CASSFRQGAGYTF. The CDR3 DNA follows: TGTGCCAGCAGCTTTCGGCAGGGTGCTGGCTACACCTTC.

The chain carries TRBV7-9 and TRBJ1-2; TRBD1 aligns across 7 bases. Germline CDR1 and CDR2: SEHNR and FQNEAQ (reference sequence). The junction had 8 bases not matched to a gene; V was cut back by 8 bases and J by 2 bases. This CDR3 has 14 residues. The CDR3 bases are TGTGCCAGCGATTCAGGGGGTCCGAACTATGGCTACACCTTC. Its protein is CASDSGGPNYGYTF.